This T cell receptor (beta chain) was sequenced during a study of blood T cell repertoires in COVID-19. Looking at the study overall: From T cells, B-cell-depleted T cells, or PBMCs came the material, which was cDNA or gDNA.

Up to 2 weeks before entering the study, exposed participants had met a COVID-19 case. The CDR3 totals 15 residues. Germline V gene data show CDR1 as MNHNY and CDR2 as SVGAGI (reference sequence). V lost 5 bases, J lost 8 bases, and 9 bases stayed unmatched. Source study methods: For nucleated cells, counts were estimated from reference gene primer amplification. TCRdb's table, derived via immunoSEQ multiplex PCR, lists solely in-frame clones and lacks some. The DNA was the basis for D and trimming; V, J and clone size are from that table. The sample lists about 140,000 clones, approximately 84% seen once, with 1.5% to 2% in the top ten.

Sequencing was done on a sample of PBMCs or T cells enriched from blood (not recorded which). The TCR sequence derives from a woman aged 18 to 35 who had been exposed to COVID-19. The chain uses TRBV6-6 and TRBJ1-6; 7 nucleotides match TRBD1. The CDR3 DNA sequence: TGTGCCAGCAGTCTCCCCGGAGGGGGCGATTCACCCCTCCACTTT. The encoded protein is CASSLPGGGDSPLHF.